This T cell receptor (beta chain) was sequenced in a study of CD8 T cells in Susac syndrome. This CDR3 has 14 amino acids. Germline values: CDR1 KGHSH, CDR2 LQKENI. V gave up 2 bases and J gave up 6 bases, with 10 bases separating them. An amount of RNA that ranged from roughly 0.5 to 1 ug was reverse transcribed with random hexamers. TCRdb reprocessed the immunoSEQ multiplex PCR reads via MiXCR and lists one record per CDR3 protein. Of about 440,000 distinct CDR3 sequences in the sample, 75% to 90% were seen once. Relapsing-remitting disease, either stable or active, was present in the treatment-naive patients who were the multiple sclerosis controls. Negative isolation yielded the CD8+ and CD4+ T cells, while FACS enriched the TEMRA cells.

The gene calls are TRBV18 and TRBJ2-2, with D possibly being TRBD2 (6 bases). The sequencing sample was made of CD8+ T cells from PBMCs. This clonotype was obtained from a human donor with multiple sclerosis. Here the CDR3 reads CASSPGGESGELFF. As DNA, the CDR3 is TGTGCCAGCTCACCAGGCGGGGAATCCGGGGAGCTGTTTTTT. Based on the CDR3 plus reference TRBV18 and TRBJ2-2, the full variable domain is NAGVMQNPRHLVRRRGQEARLRCSPMKGHSHVYWYRQLPEEGLKFMVYLQKENIIDESGMPKERFSAEFPKEGPSILRIQQVVRGDSAAYFCASSPGGESGELFFGEGSRLTVL.